This TCR beta chain was profiled in a study of blood T cell repertoires in COVID-19. Clones were sequenced by immunoSEQ multiplex PCR, and TCRdb holds only the in-frame ones, with some missing. This sample has about 260,000 clones, with 75% to 90% found just once. J lost 5 bases, V lost 0 bases, and 6 bases had no gene match. Germline V gives CDR1 LGHNA, CDR2 YSLEER. CDR3 size: 16 residues. The chain joins TRBV4-3 to TRBJ2-5, with 10 positions matching TRBD2. The receptor was derived from a woman in her 40s who had been exposed to COVID-19. Sample: PBMCs or T cells enriched from blood (not recorded which). CDR3: CASSQEGTSGKETQYF. The CDR3 DNA follows: TGCGCCAGCAGCCAAGAGGGTACTAGCGGGAAGGAGACCCAGTACTTC.